These 20 T cell receptor beta chains originate from one sample sequenced in a study of OX40 agonist ivuxolimab in advanced cancers. Here immunoSEQ multiplex PCR was the method, and the copy in TCRdb shows in-frame clones only, minus some. The data hold over 25,000 clones, with nearly 95% observed a single time. The specimen was CD4+ or CD8+ T cells sorted from blood, collected in a trial of the OX40 agonist ivuxolimab. The receptors come from an adult with an advanced solid tumor such as melanoma, head and neck, liver or kidney cancer.

The V and J genes are TRBV28 and TRBJ2-1; 9 nucleotides agree with TRBD2. After removal of 8 bases from V and 5 bases from J, the junction contained 10 bases not matched to a gene. From germline, CDR1 is MDHEN and CDR2 SYDVKM. The CDR3 loop spans 15 amino acids. CDR3 bases: TGTGCCAGCTCGGATAGAGCTAGCGGGAACAATGAGCAGTTCTTC. The encoded protein is CASSDRASGNNEQFF.

The gene calls are TRBV5-6 and TRBJ1-5; D gene uncertain. Deletions cut 4 bases from V and 4 bases from J, with 12 bases between. Germline assignment: CDR1 SGHDT and CDR2 YYEEEE. The CDR3 totals 14 residues. The CDR3 loop reads CASSLGLANQPQHF. The CDR3 DNA reads as TGTGCCAGCAGCCTGGGTTTAGCTAATCAGCCCCAGCATTTT.

The rearrangement links TRBV11-2 to TRBJ2-1; the D gene could be TRBD1 or TRBD2 (5 bases each). Germline V gene lookup returns CDR1 SGHAT and CDR2 FQNNGV. The CDR3 is 17 amino acids. The V and J ends lost 5 bases and 0 bases respectively, with 17 bases between them. CDR3 sequence reads: CASSRDGWEGSYNEQFF. CDR3 nucleotide sequence: TGTGCCAGCAGCCGGGACGGCTGGGAAGGCTCCTACAATGAGCAGTTCTTC.

This chain uses TRBV2 with TRBJ1-2; D gene ambiguous. Trimming removed 6 bases at V and 6 bases at J, with 17 bases between. Germline CDR1 and CDR2: SNHLY and FYNNEI. The CDR3 sequence is 14 residues long. CDR3 region: CASSHSALGDGYTF. DNA of the CDR3: TGTGCCAGCAGCCACAGCGCCCTTGGGGATGGCTACACCTTC.

V and J are TRBV19 and TRBJ1-2, with a weak D call TRBD1 (5 bases). The ends were cut back, 6 bases at V and 6 bases at J, with 17 bases in the middle. The CDR3 is 14 residues long. CDR1 and CDR2 from the germline V gene are LNHDA and SQIVND (reference sequence). The CDR3 sequence: CASRRAGKGNGYTF. The CDR3 bases are TGTGCCAGTAGACGAGCGGGCAAGGGGAATGGCTACACCTTC.

The V call is TRBV4-3, the J call TRBJ2-1; possible D gene TRBD2, 5 bases. Germline-derived CDR1 and CDR2 are LGHNA and YSLEER. CDR3 length: 17 amino acids. Deletions cut 0 bases from V and 7 bases from J, with 19 bases between. The CDR3: CASSQDPLAPHQNEQFF. Here the CDR3 DNA reads TGCGCCAGCAGCCAAGACCCCCTAGCTCCTCATCAGAATGAGCAGTTCTTC.

This clone was recorded a few times. The V gene is TRBV6-4, the J gene TRBJ2-7; 9 bases map to TRBD2. The J segment lost 5 bases and the V segment lost 10 bases, leaving 18 bases of the junction unmatched. The CDR3 spans 16 residues. The germline gives CDR1 MRHNA, CDR2 SNTAGT. CDR3 residues: CATMGTSLRSGHEQYF. CDR3 DNA sequence: TGTGCCACCATGGGGACTAGCCTCAGAAGCGGCCACGAGCAGTACTTC.

The chain carries TRBV30 and TRBJ1-6, with D possibly matching TRBD1 (6 bases). V was trimmed by 4 bases and J by 3 bases, leaving 7 bases between them. Germline CDR1 reads GTSNPN; CDR2 reads SVGIG (reference sequence). The CDR3 has 13 residues. The CDR3 coding sequence is TGTGCCTGGATAGGGGGCTATAATTCACCCCTCCACTTT. This translates into CAWIGGYNSPLHF.

J is TRBJ1-1 and V is TRBV9; maybe TRBD1 (5 bases). Germline CDR1 SGDLS, CDR2 YYNGEE. The CDR3 length is 14 residues. V lost 2 bases, J lost 3 bases, and 11 bases lay in between. CDR3 in amino acids: CASSVEGLDTEAFF. The CDR3 DNA reads TGTGCCAGCAGCGTGGAGGGGTTGGACACTGAAGCTTTCTTT.

The chain is built from TRBV6-5 and TRBJ1-2; D might be TRBD1 (6 bases). The CDR3 sequence is 14 residues long. V was clipped by 6 bases and J by 1 base, with 12 bases between them. Per the germline V gene, CDR1 is MNHEY and CDR2 is SVGAGI. CDR3: CASRKYRDNYGYTF. The CDR3 DNA follows: TGTGCCAGCAGGAAATACAGGGATAACTATGGCTACACCTTC.

The chain recombines TRBV29-1 with TRBJ2-7; 11 bases map to TRBD1. This CDR3 spans 16 amino acids. Germline V lookup: CDR1 SQVTM, CDR2 ANQGSEA. The junction had 11 bases not matched to a gene; V was cut back by 3 bases and J by 4 bases. The CDR3: CSVERKRTGGQYEQYF. The CDR3 nucleotides read TGCAGCGTTGAGCGCAAAAGGACAGGGGGCCAATACGAGCAGTACTTC.

J is TRBJ2-2 and V is TRBV29-1; either TRBD1 or TRBD2 may fit D (5 bases each). There are 16 residues in the CDR3. The germline CDR1 and CDR2 sequences are SQVTM and ANQGSEA. V was clipped by 1 base and J by 2 bases, with 14 bases between them. DNA of the CDR3: TGCAGCGTTGAAGGGGGACCGACCCTTAACACCGGGGAGCTGTTTTTT. Protein sequence: CSVEGGPTLNTGELFF.

The chain uses TRBV6-5 and TRBJ1-1, with 7 positions matching TRBD1. CDR1 and CDR2 from the germline V gene are MNHEY and SVGAGI. This CDR3 has 12 amino acids. V was clipped by 5 bases and J by 5 bases; unmatched bases: 2. CDR3 region: CASSPGGTEAFF. The CDR3 nucleotides read TGTGCCAGCAGTCCAGGGGGGACTGAAGCTTTCTTT.

This chain uses TRBV9 with TRBJ1-1; a weak D match, TRBD1 (6 bases). There are 15 residues in the CDR3. The germline CDR1 and CDR2 sequences are SGDLS and YYNGEE. Trimming cost V 3 bases and J 1 base, with 13 bases left between them. This CDR3 is CASSGAGDPNTEAFF. CDR3 nucleotide sequence: TGTGCCAGCAGCGGAGCAGGGGATCCGAACACTGAAGCTTTCTTT.

This chain links TRBV4-1 with TRBJ1-2; D gene uncertain. The CDR3 loop spans 16 amino acids. CDR1 is MGHRA, CDR2 YSYEKL, per germline. V lost 4 bases and J 0 bases, leaving 15 bases between the germline ends. The CDR3 nucleotides are TGCGCCAGCAGCCTCAGCGGGGTAGGGACTAACTATGGCTACACCTTC. Encoded protein: CASSLSGVGTNYGYTF.

V is TRBV11-1 and J is TRBJ1-5; D not certain. V was cut by 1 base and J by 5 bases, with 9 bases left in between. Germline values: CDR1 SGHAT, CDR2 FQDESV (reference sequence). This CDR3 has 14 residues. CDR3 in DNA: TGTGCCAGCAGCTTAGGAGTGGGCCATCAGCCCCAGCATTTT. Translating gives CASSLGVGHQPQHF.

The chain employs TRBV4-1 and TRBJ2-1, with TRBD2 matching 8 bases. V shed 1 base and J 8 bases; nucleotides not matched to a gene: 13. Germline values: CDR1 MGHRA, CDR2 YSYEKL. The CDR3 is 17 residues long. The CDR3 DNA sequence: TGCGCCAGCAGCCAAGTAGGCAGGGGCGGGAGGCAGGATGAGCAGTTCTTC. It translates to CASSQVGRGGRQDEQFF.

The rearrangement links TRBV19 to TRBJ2-7, with D perhaps given as TRBD1 or TRBD2 (5 bases each). The CDR3 runs to 13 residues. V lost 5 bases and J lost 3, with 11 bases in between. CDR1 is LNHDA and CDR2 is SQIVND in the germline V gene (reference sequence). The CDR3 here is CASSPWDGYEQYF. In DNA, the CDR3 is TGTGCCAGTAGTCCCTGGGACGGCTACGAGCAGTACTTC.

The chain couples TRBV19 to TRBJ1-2; 7 bases are a match to TRBD1. The CDR3 extends over 14 amino acids. From germline, CDR1 is LNHDA and CDR2 SQIVND (reference sequence). V lost 6 bases, J lost 5 bases, and 9 bases stayed unmatched. This chain's CDR3 is CASRTTGVWYGYTF. CDR3 nucleotide sequence: TGTGCCAGTAGAACTACAGGGGTTTGGTATGGCTACACCTTC.

Concerning this clone itself: This CDR3 is also generated by other DNA sequences in the sample. The chain uses TRBV4-1 and TRBJ1-1, with D possibly matching TRBD1 (5 bases). The V and J ends lost 0 bases and 2 bases respectively, with 7 bases between them. Germline V gene data show CDR1 as MGHRA and CDR2 as YSYEKL. The length of the CDR3 is 14 residues. DNA for the CDR3: TGCGCCAGCAGCCAAGAGACAGCCAACACTGAAGCTTTCTTT. This translates into CASSQETANTEAFF.